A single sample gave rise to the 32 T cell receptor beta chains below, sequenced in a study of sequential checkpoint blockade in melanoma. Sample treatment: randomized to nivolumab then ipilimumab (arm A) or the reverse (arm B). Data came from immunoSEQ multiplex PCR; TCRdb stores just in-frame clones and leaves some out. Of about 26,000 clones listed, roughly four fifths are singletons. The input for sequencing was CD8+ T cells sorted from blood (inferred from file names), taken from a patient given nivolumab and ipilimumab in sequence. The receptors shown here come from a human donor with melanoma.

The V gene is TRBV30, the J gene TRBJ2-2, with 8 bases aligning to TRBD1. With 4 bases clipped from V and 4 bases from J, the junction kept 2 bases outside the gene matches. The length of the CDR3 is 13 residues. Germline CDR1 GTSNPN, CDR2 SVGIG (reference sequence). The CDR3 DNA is TGTGCCTGGACCGGGACAGGCACCGGGGAGCTGTTTTTT. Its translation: CAWTGTGTGELFF.

CDR3 DNA sequence: TGCGCCAGCAGCTTGGGGTCTGCTACGGAGACCCAGTACTTC. It encodes CASSLGSATETQYF. V is TRBV5-1 and J is TRBJ2-5; D is unresolved. V was clipped by 0 bases and J by 5 bases, with 11 bases between them. The CDR3 loop spans 14 amino acids. CDR1 and CDR2 (germline): SGHRS, YFSETQ.

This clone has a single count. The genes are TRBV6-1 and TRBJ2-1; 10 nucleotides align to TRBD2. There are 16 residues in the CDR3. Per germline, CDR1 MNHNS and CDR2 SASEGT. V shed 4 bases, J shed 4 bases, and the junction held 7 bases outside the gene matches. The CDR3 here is CASSVEAGGPYNEQFF. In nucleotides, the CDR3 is TGTGCCAGCAGTGTCGAAGCGGGGGGGCCTTACAATGAGCAGTTCTTC.

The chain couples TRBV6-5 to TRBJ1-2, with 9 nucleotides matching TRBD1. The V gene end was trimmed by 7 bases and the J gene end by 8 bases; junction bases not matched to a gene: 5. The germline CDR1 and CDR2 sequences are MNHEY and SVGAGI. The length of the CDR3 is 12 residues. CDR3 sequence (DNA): TGTGCCAGCATTGGGACAGGGCAAGGCTACACCTTC. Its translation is CASIGTGQGYTF.

The CDR3 DNA sequence: TGTGCTAGTCTAGGAATTCCCTACGAGCAGTACTTC. Translating it yields CASLGIPYEQYF. The chain links TRBV12-5 to TRBJ2-7; D not certain. V lost 8 bases, J lost 2 bases, and 10 bases lay in between. This CDR3 spans 12 amino acids. Germline V gene lookup returns CDR1 LGHNT and CDR2 FRNRAP. Full variable domain (outside the CDR3, taken from reference TRBV12-5 and TRBJ2-7): DARVTQTPRHKVTEMGQEVTMRCQPILGHNTVFWYRQTMMQGLELLAYFRNRAPLDDSGMPKDRFSAEMPDATLATLKIQPSEPRDSAVYFCASLGIPYEQYFGPGTRLTVT.

This chain's CDR3 is CASSSYDEQFF. The CDR3 coding sequence is TGCGCCAGCAGCTCCTATGATGAGCAGTTCTTC. The chain couples TRBV5-1 to TRBJ2-1; D is unclear. Germline V lookup: CDR1 SGHRS, CDR2 YFSETQ. With 3 bases removed from V and 8 bases from J, the gap between germline ends came to 6 bases. CDR3 length equals 11 residues.

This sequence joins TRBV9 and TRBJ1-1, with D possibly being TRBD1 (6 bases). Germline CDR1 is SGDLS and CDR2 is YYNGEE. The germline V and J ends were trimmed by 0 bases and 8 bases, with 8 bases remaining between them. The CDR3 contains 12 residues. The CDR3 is CASSVGRGEAFF. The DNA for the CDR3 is TGTGCCAGCAGCGTAGGCAGGGGCGAAGCTTTCTTT.

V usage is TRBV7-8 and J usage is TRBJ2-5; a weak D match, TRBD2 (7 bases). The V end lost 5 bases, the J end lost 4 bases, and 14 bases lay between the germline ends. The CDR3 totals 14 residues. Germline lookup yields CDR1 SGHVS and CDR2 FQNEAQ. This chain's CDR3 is CASSGGGGTETQYF. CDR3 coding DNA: TGTGCCAGCAGCGGGGGCGGGGGTACAGAGACCCAGTACTTC.

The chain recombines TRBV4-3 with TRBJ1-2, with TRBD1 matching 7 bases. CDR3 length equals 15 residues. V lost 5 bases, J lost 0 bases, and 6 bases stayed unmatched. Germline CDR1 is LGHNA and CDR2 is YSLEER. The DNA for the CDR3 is TGCGCCAGCAGCAACCGGGACAGATCTAACTATGGCTACACCTTC. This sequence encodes CASSNRDRSNYGYTF.

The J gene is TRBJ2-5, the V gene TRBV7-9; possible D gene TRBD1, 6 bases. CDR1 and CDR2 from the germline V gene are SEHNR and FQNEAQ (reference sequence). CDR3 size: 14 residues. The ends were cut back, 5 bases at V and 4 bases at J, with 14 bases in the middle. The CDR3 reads CASSPDRDRETQYF. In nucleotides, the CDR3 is TGTGCCAGCAGCCCGGACAGAGATCGAGAGACCCAGTACTTC.

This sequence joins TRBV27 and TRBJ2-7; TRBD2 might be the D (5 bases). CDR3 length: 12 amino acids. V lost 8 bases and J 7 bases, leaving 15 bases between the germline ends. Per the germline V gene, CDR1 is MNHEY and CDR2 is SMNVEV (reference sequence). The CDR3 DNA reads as TGTGCCAGCTGCCGTTTCGGAGGAGAGCAGTACTTC. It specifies CASCRFGGEQYF.

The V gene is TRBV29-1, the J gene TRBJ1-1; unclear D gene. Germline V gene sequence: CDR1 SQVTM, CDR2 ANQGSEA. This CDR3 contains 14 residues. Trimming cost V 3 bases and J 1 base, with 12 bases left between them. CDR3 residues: CSVDVVSKNTEAFF. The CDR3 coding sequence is TGCAGCGTTGATGTCGTCTCTAAGAACACTGAAGCTTTCTTT. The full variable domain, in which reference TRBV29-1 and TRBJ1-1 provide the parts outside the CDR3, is SAVISQKPSRDICQRGTSLTIQCQVDSQVTMMFWYRQQPGQSLTLIATANQGSEATYESGFVIDKFPISRPNLTFSTLTVSNMSPEDSSIYLCSVDVVSKNTEAFFGQGTRLTVV.

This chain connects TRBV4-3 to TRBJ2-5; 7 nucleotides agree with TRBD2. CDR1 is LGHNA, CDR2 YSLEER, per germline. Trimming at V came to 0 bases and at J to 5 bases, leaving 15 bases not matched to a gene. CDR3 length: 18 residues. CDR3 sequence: CASSQDGLAVQNRETQYF. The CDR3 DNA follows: TGCGCCAGCAGCCAAGACGGCCTAGCGGTCCAGAATAGGGAGACCCAGTACTTC.

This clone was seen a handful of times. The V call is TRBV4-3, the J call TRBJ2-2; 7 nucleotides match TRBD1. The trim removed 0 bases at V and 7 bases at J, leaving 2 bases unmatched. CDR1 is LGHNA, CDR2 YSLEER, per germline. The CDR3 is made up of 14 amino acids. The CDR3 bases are TGCGCCAGCAGCCAAGATTCAGGGGGCGGGGAGCTGTTTTTT. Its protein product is CASSQDSGGGELFF.

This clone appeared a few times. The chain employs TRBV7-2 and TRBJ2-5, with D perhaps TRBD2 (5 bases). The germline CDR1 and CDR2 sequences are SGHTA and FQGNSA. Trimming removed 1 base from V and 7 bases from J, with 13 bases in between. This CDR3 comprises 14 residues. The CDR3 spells CASSLDDWERTQYF. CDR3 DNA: TGTGCCAGCAGCTTAGATGACTGGGAGCGGACCCAGTACTTC.

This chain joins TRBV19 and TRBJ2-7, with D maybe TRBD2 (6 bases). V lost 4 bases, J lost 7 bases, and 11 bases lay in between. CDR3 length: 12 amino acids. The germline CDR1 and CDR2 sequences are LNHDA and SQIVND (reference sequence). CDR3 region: CASSTGGLEQYF. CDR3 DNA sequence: TGTGCCAGTAGTACCGGGGGTTTGGAGCAGTACTTC.

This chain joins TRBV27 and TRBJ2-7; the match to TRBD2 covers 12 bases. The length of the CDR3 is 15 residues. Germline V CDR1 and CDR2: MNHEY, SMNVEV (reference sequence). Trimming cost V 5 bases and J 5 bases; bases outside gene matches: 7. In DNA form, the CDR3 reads TGTGCCAGCAGTGCGCGGACTAGCGGGAAGGACGAGCAGTACTTC. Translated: CASSARTSGKDEQYF.

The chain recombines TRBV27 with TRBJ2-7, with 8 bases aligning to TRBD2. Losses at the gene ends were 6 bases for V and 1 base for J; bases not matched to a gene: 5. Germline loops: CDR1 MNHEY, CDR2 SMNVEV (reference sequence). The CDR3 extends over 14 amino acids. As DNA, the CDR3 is TGTGCCAGCAGACGAAGCGGGGGATCCTACGAGCAGTACTTC. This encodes CASRRSGGSYEQYF.

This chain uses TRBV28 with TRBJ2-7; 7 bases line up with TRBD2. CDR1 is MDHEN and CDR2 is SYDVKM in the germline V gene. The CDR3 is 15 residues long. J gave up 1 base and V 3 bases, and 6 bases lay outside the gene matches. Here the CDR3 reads CASSFSLAASYEQYF. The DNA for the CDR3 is TGTGCCAGCAGTTTTTCTCTAGCGGCGTCCTACGAGCAGTACTTC.

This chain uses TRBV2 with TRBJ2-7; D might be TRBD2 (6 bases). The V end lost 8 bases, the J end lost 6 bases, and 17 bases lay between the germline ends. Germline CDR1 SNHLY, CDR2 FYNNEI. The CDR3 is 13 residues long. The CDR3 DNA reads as TGTGCCAGCGCGGAGGGGCCCCCCTCCGAGCAGTACTTC. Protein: CASAEGPPSEQYF.

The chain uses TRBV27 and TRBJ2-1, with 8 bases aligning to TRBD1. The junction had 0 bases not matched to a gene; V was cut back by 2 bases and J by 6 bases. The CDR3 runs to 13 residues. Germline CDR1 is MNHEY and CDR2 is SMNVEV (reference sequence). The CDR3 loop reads CASSLDRGNEQFF. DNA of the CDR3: TGTGCCAGCAGTTTAGACAGGGGCAATGAGCAGTTCTTC.

The CDR3 sequence is CASSPFQNVAGGEQFF. The CDR3 DNA reads as TGTGCCAGCAGCCCATTCCAGAATGTAGCGGGGGGTGAGCAGTTCTTC. The rearrangement uses TRBV7-2 and TRBJ2-1, with 10 bases that match TRBD2. CDR1 is SGHTA, CDR2 FQGNSA, per germline. V was clipped by 5 bases and J by 9 bases; unmatched bases: 13. The CDR3 is 16 amino acids. Together with reference TRBV7-2 and TRBJ2-1, the CDR3 gives the full variable domain: GAGVSQSPSNKVTEKGKDVELRCDPISGHTALYWYRQSLGQGLEFLIYFQGNSAPDKSGLPSDRFSAERTGGSVSTLTIQRTQQEDSAVYLCASSPFQNVAGGEQFFGPGTRLTVL.

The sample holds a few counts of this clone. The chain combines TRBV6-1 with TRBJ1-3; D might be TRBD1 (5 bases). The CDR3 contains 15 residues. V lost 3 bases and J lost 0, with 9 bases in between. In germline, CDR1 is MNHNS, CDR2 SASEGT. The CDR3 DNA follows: TGTGCCAGCAGTGATTGGACAAGCTCTGGAAACACCATATATTTT. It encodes CASSDWTSSGNTIYF.

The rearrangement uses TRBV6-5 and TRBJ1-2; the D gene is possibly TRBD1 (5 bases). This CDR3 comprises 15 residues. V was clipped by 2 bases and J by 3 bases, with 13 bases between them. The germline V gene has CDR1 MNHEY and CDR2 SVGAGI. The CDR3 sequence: CASSYRGVFDYGYTF. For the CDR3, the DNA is TGTGCCAGCAGTTACCGGGGGGTCTTTGACTATGGCTACACCTTC.

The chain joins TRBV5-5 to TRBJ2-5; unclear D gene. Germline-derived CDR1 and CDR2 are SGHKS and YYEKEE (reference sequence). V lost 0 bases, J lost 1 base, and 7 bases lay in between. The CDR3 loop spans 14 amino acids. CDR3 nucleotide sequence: TGTGCCAGCAGCTTGGCCGAAGCCCAAGAGACCCAGTACTTC. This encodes CASSLAEAQETQYF.

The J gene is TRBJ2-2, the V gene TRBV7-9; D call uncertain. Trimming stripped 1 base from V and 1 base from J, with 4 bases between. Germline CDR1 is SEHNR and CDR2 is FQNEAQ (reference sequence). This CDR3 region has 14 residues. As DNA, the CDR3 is TGTGCCAGCAGCTTAGTTCAGAACACCGGGGAGCTGTTTTTT. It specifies CASSLVQNTGELFF.

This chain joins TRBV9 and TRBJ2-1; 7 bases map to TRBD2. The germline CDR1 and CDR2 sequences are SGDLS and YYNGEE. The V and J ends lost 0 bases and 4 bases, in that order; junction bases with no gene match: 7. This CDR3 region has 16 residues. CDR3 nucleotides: TGTGCCAGCAGCGTAGCCGAGGGAGGGTCATACAATGAGCAGTTCTTC. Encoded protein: CASSVAEGGSYNEQFF. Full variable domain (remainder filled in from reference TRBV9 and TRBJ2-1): DSGVTQTPKHLITATGQRVTLRCSPRSGDLSVYWYQQSLDQGLQFLIQYYNGEERAKGNILERFSAQQFPDLHSELNLSSLELGDSALYFCASSVAEGGSYNEQFFGPGTRLTVL.

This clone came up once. This chain's CDR3 is CASSQEENEQYF. The CDR3 DNA is TGCGCCAGCAGCCAAGAAGAGAACGAGCAGTACTTC. This chain joins TRBV4-1 and TRBJ2-7; D unclear. V lost 0 bases, J lost 5 bases, and 5 bases lay in between. CDR1 is MGHRA, CDR2 YSYEKL, per germline. The CDR3 covers 12 residues.

Written as DNA, the CDR3 is TGTGCCAGCAGTGAACTACTAGCCGATGAGCAGTTCTTC. Amino acid sequence: CASSELLADEQFF. V usage is TRBV2 and J usage is TRBJ2-1; possibly TRBD2 for D (6 bases). The CDR3 is 13 residues long. V lost 2 bases and J 8 bases, leaving 10 bases between the germline ends. CDR1 and CDR2 from the germline V gene are SNHLY and FYNNEI.

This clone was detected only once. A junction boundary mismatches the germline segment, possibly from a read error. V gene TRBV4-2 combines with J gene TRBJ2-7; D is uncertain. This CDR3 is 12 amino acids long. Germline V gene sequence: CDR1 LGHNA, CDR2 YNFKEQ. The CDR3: CASSQGGTVHHF. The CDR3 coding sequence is TGTGCCAGCAGCCAAGGTGGCACAGTCCATCACTTC.

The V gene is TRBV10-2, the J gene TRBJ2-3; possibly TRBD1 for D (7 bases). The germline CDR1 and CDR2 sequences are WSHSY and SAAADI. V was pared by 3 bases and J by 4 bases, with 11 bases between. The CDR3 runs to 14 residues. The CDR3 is CASSEGRGADTQYF. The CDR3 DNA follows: TGCGCCAGCAGTGAAGGCAGGGGGGCAGATACGCAGTATTTT.

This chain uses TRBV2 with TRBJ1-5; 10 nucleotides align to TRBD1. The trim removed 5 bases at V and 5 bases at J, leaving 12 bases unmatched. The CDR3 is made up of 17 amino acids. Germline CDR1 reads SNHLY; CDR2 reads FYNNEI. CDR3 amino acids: CASSQYRTGGVDQPQHF. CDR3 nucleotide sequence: TGTGCCAGCAGTCAGTACCGGACAGGGGGGGTAGATCAGCCCCAGCATTTT.